The 22 T cell receptor beta chains below were found in one sample sequenced in a study of T cells in Graves' hyperthyroidism and ophthalmopathy (dated by TCRdb to between 2019 and 2020). The library was generated by multiplex PCR. The run used an Illumina HiSeq 2000. The TCR beta CDR3 regions were amplified from the RNA transcripts. The TCR CDR3 was subjected to a first round of RT-PCR using the HTBI primer set and the Qiagen OneStep RT-PCR kit. Using fastp at Q25 and MiXCR, TCRdb reprocessed the public reads and kept productive beta chains. Each record represents a unique CDR3 protein, reported with the most common genes and DNA among its rows. This sample comprises about 24,000 distinct CDR3 sequences, under 55% of them detected only once. Roughly 24% of the sample is held by the ten biggest clonotypes. The sample taken for sequencing was blood. All receptors derive from a woman in her 40s with Graves' hyperthyroidism that later progressed to Graves' ophthalmopathy.

By sample share, this clonotype is medium-sized. This rearrangement joins TRBV24-1 to TRBJ2-3; possibly TRBD1 for D (5 bases). V dropped 6 bases and J dropped 2 bases, with 8 bases sitting between them. The germline CDR1 and CDR2 sequences are KGHDR and SFDVKD. The CDR3 is made up of 13 amino acids. CDR3 bases: TGTGCCACCAGTACAGGATACACAGATACGCAGTATTTT. It codes for CATSTGYTDTQYF.

This sequence joins TRBV2 and TRBJ1-2, with D perhaps TRBD1 (6 bases). The CDR3 runs 15 residues. CDR1 is SNHLY, CDR2 FYNNEI, per germline. V was cut by 4 bases and J by 2 bases, with 14 bases left in between. The CDR3 DNA sequence: TGTGCCAGCAGTGTAACAGGGATGGGGAACTATGGCTACACCTTC. Translating it yields CASSVTGMGNYGYTF.

The chain recombines TRBV20-1 with TRBJ2-7; 8 bases match TRBD2. The J segment lost 0 bases and the V segment lost 0 bases, leaving 4 bases of the junction unmatched. The germline V gene encodes CDR1 DFQATT and CDR2 SNEGSKA (reference sequence). CDR3 size: 15 residues. The CDR3 loop reads CSARDWTSLSYEQYF. DNA of the CDR3: TGCAGTGCTAGAGATTGGACTAGCCTCTCCTACGAGCAGTACTTC.

A word on this clonotype: Sequence at one end of the junction differs from germline and may be a read error. V usage is TRBV29-1 and J usage is TRBJ2-1; possible D gene TRBD2, 5 bases. The CDR3 loop spans 13 amino acids. CDR1 is SQVTM, CDR2 ANQGSEA, per germline. Here the CDR3 DNA reads TGCAGCGTTGAGAGCGGTAGCCACGATGAGCGGTTCTTC. It encodes CSVESGSHDERFF.

Only a few counts were recorded for this clonotype. This chain connects TRBV7-6 to TRBJ2-1, with D perhaps TRBD2 (6 bases). The CDR3 covers 13 residues. The V end lost 1 base, the J end lost 5 bases, and 6 bases lay between the germline ends. CDR1 and CDR2 from the germline V gene are SGHVS and FNYEAQ. CDR3 coding DNA: TGTGCCAGCAGCTTAGGACTAGACAATGAGCAGTTCTTC. Amino acid sequence: CASSLGLDNEQFF. Full variable domain (remainder filled in from reference TRBV7-6 and TRBJ2-1): GAGVSQSPRYKVTKRGQDVALRCDPISGHVSLYWYRQALGQGPEFLTYFNYEAQQDKSGLPNDRFSAERPEGSISTLTIQRTEQRDSAMYRCASSLGLDNEQFFGPGTRLTVL.

By its share, this clonotype is medium-sized. V and J are TRBV10-3 and TRBJ2-1, with 14 positions matching TRBD2. The germline V gene has CDR1 ENHRY and CDR2 SYGVKD. The CDR3 spans 14 residues. With V trimmed by 8 bases and J by 7 bases, 4 bases remained unmatched. CDR3 amino acids: CAIGTSGSRNEQFF. CDR3 DNA sequence: TGTGCCATCGGGACTAGCGGGAGTCGAAATGAGCAGTTCTTC.

Comments on this clonotype: It may be a read error: a sequence one base away is much more abundant. CDR3 sequence reads: CASSPGGGRLNPPLHF. In DNA, the CDR3 is TGTGCCAGCAGCCCGGGCGGGGGGAGACTTAATCCACCCCTCCACTTT. The chain carries TRBV3-1 and TRBJ1-6; tentatively, D is TRBD1 (5 bases). This CDR3 comprises 16 residues. CDR1 and CDR2 from the germline V gene are LGHDT and YNNKEL (reference sequence).

The table lists this clonotype with many counts. The chain has TRBV20-1 and TRBJ1-2; the match to TRBD1 covers 10 bases. V dropped 1 base and J dropped 0; count of bases not matched to a gene: 5. The CDR3 loop spans 16 amino acids. Germline CDR1 is DFQATT and CDR2 is SNEGSKA (reference sequence). The CDR3 loop reads CSARARDRGSNYGYTF. The DNA of the CDR3 is TGCAGTGCTAGAGCCCGGGACAGGGGATCTAACTATGGCTACACCTTC.

Many counts were recorded for this clonotype. The V gene is TRBV3-1, the J gene TRBJ2-7; D is uncertain. Between the trimmed V and J ends, which lost 1 base and 3 bases, there was a span of 4 bases. Germline-derived CDR1 and CDR2 are LGHDT and YNNKEL (reference sequence). The CDR3 loop spans 12 amino acids. The CDR3 coding sequence is TGTGCCAGCAGCCAAGTCGACTACGAGCAGTACTTC. This encodes CASSQVDYEQYF.

This clonotype was seen repeatedly, ten times or more. The chain has TRBV11-3 and TRBJ2-5; tentatively, D is TRBD2 (7 bases). The V gene's germline CDR1 is SGHNT and CDR2 YENEEA. The germline V and J ends were trimmed by 8 bases and 1 base, with 17 bases remaining between them. The length of the CDR3 is 15 residues. The CDR3 DNA is TGTGCCAGCCATAGGGGGGAGGGTTGCCAAGAGACCCAGTACTTC. Residues: CASHRGEGCQETQYF.

This clonotype was seen more than once but under ten times. V usage is TRBV24-1 and J usage is TRBJ2-7, with 8 bases fitting TRBD1. Trimming at V came to 9 bases and at J to 11 bases, leaving 11 bases not matched to a gene. Germline CDR1 and CDR2: KGHDR and SFDVKD. The CDR3 has 12 amino acids. CDR3 DNA sequence: TGTGCCACCGAAGGACAGGGTGGCGGGGAGTACTTC. Amino acid sequence: CATEGQGGGEYF.

The chain combines TRBV18 with TRBJ1-1; a weak D match, TRBD1 (6 bases). Germline CDR1 and CDR2: KGHSH and LQKENI. The CDR3 loop spans 17 amino acids. V lost 3 bases and J lost 2, with 19 bases in between. In nucleotides, the CDR3 is TGTGCCAGCTCACCCCCGGGGGCGAGGCAAAGTAACACTGAAGCTTTCTTT. Translating gives CASSPPGARQSNTEAFF.

This clonotype was observed at least ten times. This sequence joins TRBV6-5 and TRBJ1-1; D is undetermined. Trimming took 5 bases from V and 4 from J, leaving 17 bases between them. The germline V gene has CDR1 MNHEY and CDR2 SVGAGI. The CDR3 length is 15 residues. The CDR3 nucleotides read TGTGCCAGCAGTCCTACTTATGGACGGTCCACTGAAGCTTTCTTT. Its protein product is CASSPTYGRSTEAFF.

The chain carries TRBV24-1 and TRBJ2-3, with 9 bases aligning to TRBD2. The length of the CDR3 is 16 residues. Per germline, CDR1 KGHDR and CDR2 SFDVKD. V was pared by 3 bases and J by 3 bases, with 6 bases of the junction left unmatched. CDR3 residues: CATSDVALAGTDTQYF. CDR3 DNA: TGTGCCACCAGTGATGTAGCGCTAGCGGGAACAGATACGCAGTATTTT.

This sequence joins TRBV2 and TRBJ1-1, with D perhaps matching TRBD1 (5 bases). V lost 7 bases, J lost 6 bases, and 18 bases lay in between. The CDR3 runs 14 residues. Germline loops: CDR1 SNHLY, CDR2 FYNNEI. The CDR3 bases are TGTGCCAGCACCTACGGGGCCAGTTACGCTGAAGCTTTCTTT. Its translation is CASTYGASYAEAFF.

This clonotype was recorded a few times. The genes are TRBV2 and TRBJ1-1; 7 bases are shared with TRBD1. J gave up 7 bases and V 6 bases, and 11 bases lay outside the gene matches. This CDR3 spans 14 amino acids. From germline, CDR1 is SNHLY and CDR2 FYNNEI. In DNA form, the CDR3 reads TGTGCCAGCAGCGATAACAGGGGACCGCATGAAGCTTTCTTT. The encoded protein is CASSDNRGPHEAFF.

This clonotype ranks as medium-sized. The chain employs TRBV25-1 and TRBJ2-2, with D uncertain. The V end was cut by 3 bases, the J end by 0 bases, with 8 bases between. Germline V lookup: CDR1 MGHDK, CDR2 SYGVNS. The CDR3 covers 15 residues. CDR3 coding DNA: TGTGCCAGCAGTGATTCCGTAGCGAACACCGGGGAGCTGTTTTTT. It is translated as CASSDSVANTGELFF.

Relative to its sample, this clonotype is medium-sized. The chain has TRBV7-7 and TRBJ2-5; TRBD2 agrees at 7 bases. The germline V gene encodes CDR1 SSHAT and CDR2 FNYEAQ (reference sequence). This CDR3 is 12 amino acids long. As DNA, the CDR3 is TGTGCTATTCTAGCGGATAAAGAGACCCAGTACTTC. Its translation is CAILADKETQYF.

This clonotype was detected once. Compared with germline, one end of the junction differs, possibly owing to a read error. This chain uses TRBV28 with TRBJ2-5; D gene unclear. The CDR3 runs 15 residues. The germline V gene encodes CDR1 MDHEN and CDR2 SYDVKM. The CDR3: CASSFPSVFQETRYF. Here the CDR3 DNA reads TGTGCCAGCAGTTTCCCTTCCGTATTCCAAGAGACCCGGTACTTT.

This chain connects TRBV4-3 to TRBJ2-7; 9 bases fit TRBD1. Looked up from germline, CDR1 is LGHNA and CDR2 is YSLEER. The CDR3 contains 15 residues. The V segment lost 3 bases and the J segment 5 bases; nucleotides outside the gene matches: 8. CDR3 residues: CASSQGWDRAHEQYF. CDR3 in DNA: TGCGCCAGCAGCCAGGGCTGGGACAGGGCCCACGAGCAGTACTTC.

This clonotype has only a few counts. The V gene is TRBV9, the J gene TRBJ2-1, with D unresolved. From germline, CDR1 is SGDLS and CDR2 YYNGEE. Deletions cut 2 bases from V and 0 bases from J, with 9 bases between. The CDR3 consists of 15 residues. The CDR3 sequence is CASSVDFSSYNEQFF. The CDR3 DNA is TGTGCCAGCAGCGTCGACTTTAGCTCCTACAATGAGCAGTTCTTC.

The chain recombines TRBV25-1 with TRBJ2-2; TRBD2 aligns across 10 bases. Germline V gene lookup returns CDR1 MGHDK and CDR2 SYGVNS. The junction had 6 bases not matched to a gene; V was cut back by 3 bases and J by 2 bases. The CDR3 is 17 residues long. The CDR3 loop reads CASSDPAGGPNTGELFF. Written as DNA, the CDR3 is TGTGCCAGCAGTGATCCAGCGGGAGGGCCCAACACCGGGGAGCTGTTTTTT.